This T cell receptor (beta chain) was found in a study of T cell responses to AZD1222 COVID-19 vaccine. General observations from the study: The study identified only 6 or 7 AZD1222 recipients as seropositive at baseline. Most donors were white British, females outnumbered males, and clonal diversity was possibly underestimated.

The junction had 3 bases not matched to a gene; V was cut back by 8 bases and J by 2 bases. Germline loops: CDR1 MNHEY, CDR2 SVGAGI. The CDR3 is 13 amino acids. Produced via immunoSEQ multiplex PCR; TCRdb's table is partial and in-frame only. This sample has about 120,000 clones, with roughly 90% found just once. Concerning this clone itself: Its antigen is not known.

The sequencing here drew on peripheral blood, taken 28 days after the second AZD1222 dose. This chain links TRBV6-5 with TRBJ1-2, with TRBD1 matching over 9 bases. The sequence was collected from an adult who received the AZD1222 COVID-19 vaccine. The CDR3 reads CASEDRGNYGYTF. The DNA for the CDR3 is TGTGCCAGCGAGGACAGGGGAAACTATGGCTACACCTTC.